These 12 T cell receptor beta chains came from one sample sequenced in a study of cytomegalovirus exposure and HLA in healthy donors. Primers for the PCR totalled 60 Vbeta and 13 Jbeta. The repertoire was sequenced with immunoSEQ multiplex PCR; TCRdb's copy has only in-frame clones and lacks some. The table lists 150,000 to 200,000 clones, about four fifths of them singletons, with 0.9% to 1.2% in the top ten. Sequenced input: PBMCs. The source of these receptors is a middle-aged woman in good health and CMV-seronegative.

On this clone itself: Compared with germline, one end of the junction differs, possibly owing to a read error. The J gene is TRBJ2-1, the V gene TRBV2; 9 nucleotides match TRBD2. The germline V gene encodes CDR1 SNHLY and CDR2 FYNNEI. The CDR3 is 14 amino acids. This CDR3 is CASRVGTSYDEQFF. The CDR3 nucleotides are TGTGCCAGCAGGGTCGGGACTAGCTACGATGAGCAGTTCTTC.

The V gene is TRBV10-3, the J gene TRBJ1-2, with 7 bases aligning to TRBD1. The junction had 8 bases not matched to a gene; V was cut back by 3 bases and J by 7 bases. The CDR3 length is 14 residues. The germline CDR1 and CDR2 sequences are ENHRY and SYGVKD. In DNA form, the CDR3 reads TGTGCCATCAGTGACACCCAGGGGGTGGTTGGCTACACCTTC. This codes for CAISDTQGVVGYTF.

A word on this clone: The junction differs from germline at one of its ends, possibly a read error. The CDR3 spells CASSLDWAGGPDLVF. The DNA for the CDR3 is TGTGCCAGCAGCTTAGATTGGGCGGGAGGGCCGGATTTGGTCTTC. The rearrangement joins TRBV7-8 to TRBJ2-1; TRBD2 matches 9 bases. From germline, CDR1 is SGHVS and CDR2 FQNEAQ. The length of the CDR3 is 15 residues. The entire variable domain, with the rest obtained from reference TRBV7-8 and TRBJ2-1, is as follows: GAGVSQSPRYKVAKRGQDVALRCDPISGHVSLFWYQQALGQGPEFLTYFQNEAQLDKSGLPSDRFFAERPEGSVSTLKIQRTQQEDSAVYLCASSLDWAGGPDLVFGPGTRLTVL.

The chain joins TRBV11-2 to TRBJ2-3; 11 nucleotides align to TRBD2. CDR3 length equals 19 residues. Germline CDR1 reads SGHAT; CDR2 reads FQNNGV. The V and J ends lost 3 bases and 2 bases, in that order; junction bases with no gene match: 13. The CDR3 is CASSFLASGRQINTDTQYF. DNA for the CDR3: TGTGCCAGCAGCTTCCTCGCTAGCGGGAGGCAAATAAACACAGATACGCAGTATTTT.

The chain has TRBV5-1 and TRBJ1-1; 12 nucleotides align to TRBD1. V lost 4 bases to trimming and J lost 8 bases; unmatched junction nucleotides: 9. Germline CDR1 is SGHRS and CDR2 is YFSETQ. This CDR3 is built from 15 residues. The CDR3 DNA reads as TGCGCCAGCAGCGAAACCGGGACAGGGGGCGGGGAAGCTTTCTTT. Its translation: CASSETGTGGGEAFF.

The chain employs TRBV30 and TRBJ2-3; TRBD2 might be the D (6 bases). V lost 7 bases, J lost 0 bases, and 14 bases lay in between. The length of the CDR3 is 14 residues. Germline CDR1 is GTSNPN and CDR2 is SVGIG (reference sequence). The CDR3 nucleotides read TGTGCCTCCCTCTGGAGGGGTAGCACAGATACGCAGTATTTT. Translating it yields CASLWRGSTDTQYF.

This chain joins TRBV12-5 and TRBJ2-1; a possible D gene is TRBD2 (6 bases). This CDR3 region has 14 residues. V lost 6 bases to trimming and J lost 10 bases, with 19 bases between them. In germline, CDR1 is LGHNT, CDR2 FRNRAP. CDR3: CASGTGVGVNEQFF. The CDR3 DNA follows: TGTGCTAGTGGGACGGGAGTTGGGGTTAACGAGCAGTTCTTC.

This clone occurred once. The chain combines TRBV19 with TRBJ2-3; maybe TRBD2 (6 bases). This CDR3 is built from 14 residues. The ends were cut back, 7 bases at V and 2 bases at J, with 13 bases in the middle. The germline V gene has CDR1 LNHDA and CDR2 SQIVND (reference sequence). Written as DNA, the CDR3 is TGTGCCAGTAAAAGGACTAATCCCACAGATACGCAGTATTTT. It is translated as CASKRTNPTDTQYF. Full variable domain (remainder filled in from reference TRBV19 and TRBJ2-3): DGGITQSPKYLFRKEGQNVTLSCEQNLNHDAMYWYRQDPGQGLRLIYYSQIVNDFQKGDIAEGYSVSREKKESFPLTVTSAQKNPTAFYLCASKRTNPTDTQYFGPGTRLTVL.

The rearrangement links TRBV4-3 to TRBJ2-6; a weak D match, TRBD1 (5 bases). V was cut by 2 bases and J by 4 bases, with 15 bases left in between. This CDR3 is 17 amino acids long. Germline CDR1 and CDR2: LGHNA and YSLEER. The CDR3 nucleotides are TGCGCCAGCAGCCAAAAGGGGTTGAGTTCCGGGGCCAACGTCCTGACTTTC. It yields the protein CASSQKGLSSGANVLTF.

J is TRBJ1-1 and V is TRBV21-1; TRBD1 reflects the table's D call only, with no check against the DNA. TRBV21-1 is a known pseudogene. This CDR3 region has 14 residues. The CDR3 reads CASSITGQNTEAFF. The CDR3 bases are TGTGCCAGCAGCATAACAGGGCAGAACACTGAAGCTTTCTTT.

The V and J genes are TRBV20-1 and TRBJ1-2; D is ambiguous. V shed 5 bases and J shed 0 bases, with 4 bases lying between them. The CDR3 contains 11 residues. Per germline, CDR1 DFQATT and CDR2 SNEGSKA (reference sequence). CDR3 in DNA: TGCAGTGCTTCAGCTAACTATGGCTACACCTTC. Amino acids: CSASANYGYTF.

CDR3: CASSGRLAGGGVDEQFF. The CDR3 DNA reads TGTGCCAGCAGCGGCCGACTAGCGGGAGGTGGTGTGGATGAGCAGTTCTTC. This rearrangement joins TRBV11-3 to TRBJ2-1; 13 bases are a match to TRBD2. Germline V gives CDR1 SGHNT, CDR2 YENEEA. Trimming at V came to 5 bases and at J to 8 bases, leaving 12 bases not matched to a gene. The CDR3 is made up of 17 amino acids.